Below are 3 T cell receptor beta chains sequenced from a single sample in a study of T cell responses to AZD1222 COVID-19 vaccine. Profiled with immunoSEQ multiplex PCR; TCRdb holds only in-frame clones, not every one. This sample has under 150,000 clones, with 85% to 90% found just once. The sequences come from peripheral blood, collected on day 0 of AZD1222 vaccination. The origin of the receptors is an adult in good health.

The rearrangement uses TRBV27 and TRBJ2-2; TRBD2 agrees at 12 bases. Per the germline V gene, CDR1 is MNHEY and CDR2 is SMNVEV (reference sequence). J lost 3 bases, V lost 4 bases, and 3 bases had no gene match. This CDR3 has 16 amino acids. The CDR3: CASSSLAGGDTGELFF. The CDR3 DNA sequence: TGTGCCAGCAGTTCCCTAGCGGGGGGGGACACCGGGGAGCTGTTTTTT.

The CDR3 DNA follows: TGCGCCAGCAGCTTGTTCAGCCTAGCGGGGGGGTCGAACACCGGGGAGCTGTTTTTT. Its protein is CASSLFSLAGGSNTGELFF. The V call is TRBV5-1, the J call TRBJ2-2, with 12 bases fitting TRBD2. CDR1 SGHRS and CDR2 YFSETQ come from the germline V gene. Trimming removed 1 base from V and 0 bases from J; junction bases left unmatched: 7. The CDR3 length is 19 residues. Together with reference TRBV5-1 and TRBJ2-2, the CDR3 gives the full variable domain: KAGVTQTPRYLIKTRGQQVTLSCSPISGHRSVSWYQQTPGQGLQFLFEYFSETQRNKGNFPGRFSGRQFSNSRSEMNVSTLELGDSALYLCASSLFSLAGGSNTGELFFGEGSRLTVL.

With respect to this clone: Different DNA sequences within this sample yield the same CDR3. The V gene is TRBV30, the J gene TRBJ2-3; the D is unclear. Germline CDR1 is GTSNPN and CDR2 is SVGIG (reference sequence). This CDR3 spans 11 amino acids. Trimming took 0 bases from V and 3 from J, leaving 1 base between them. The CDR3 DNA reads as TGTGCCTGGAGTGTGACAGATACGCAGTATTTT. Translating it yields CAWSVTDTQYF.